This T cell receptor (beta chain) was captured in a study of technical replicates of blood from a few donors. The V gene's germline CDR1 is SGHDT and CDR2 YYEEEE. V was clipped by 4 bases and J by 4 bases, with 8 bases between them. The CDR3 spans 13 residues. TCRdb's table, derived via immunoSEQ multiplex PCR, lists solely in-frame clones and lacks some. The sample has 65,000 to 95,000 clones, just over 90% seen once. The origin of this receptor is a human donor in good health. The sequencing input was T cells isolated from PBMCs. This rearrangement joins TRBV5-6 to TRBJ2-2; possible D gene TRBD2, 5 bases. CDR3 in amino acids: CASSPGITGELFF. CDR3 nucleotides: TGTGCCAGCAGCCCGGGAATCACCGGGGAGCTGTTTTTT.